Following are 8 T cell receptor beta chains from one sample sequenced in a study of T cells after yellow fever vaccination. Using its own MiXCR run on the 5' RACE reads, TCRdb lists one record per CDR3 protein. The sample shows 200,000 to 300,000 distinct CDR3 sequences, 5.5% to 8.5% of them seen only once. The specimen comprised CD4+ T cells sorted from PBMCs, sampled on the day of the yellow fever booster vaccination. Source of these receptors: a man in his thirties or forties who received the YFV17D yellow fever vaccine.

J is TRBJ2-5 and V is TRBV28, with 8 positions matching TRBD2. The CDR3 totals 15 residues. V dropped 4 bases and J dropped 1; count of bases not matched to a gene: 5. CDR1 and CDR2 from the germline V gene are MDHEN and SYDVKM. The CDR3 is CASSYTGGSQETQYF. The CDR3 DNA reads as TGTGCCAGCAGTTATACGGGGGGGAGCCAAGAGACCCAGTACTTC.

J is TRBJ2-5 and V is TRBV6-1; D may be TRBD2 (6 bases). Trimming removed 4 bases at V and 5 bases at J, with 11 bases between. Germline V gives CDR1 MNHNS, CDR2 SASEGT. CDR3 length: 13 amino acids. CDR3 sequence: CASSGGVPETQYF. For the CDR3, the DNA is TGTGCCAGCAGTGGCGGGGTCCCGGAGACCCAGTACTTC.

The chain has TRBV7-2 and TRBJ1-4; no clear D gene. The CDR3 consists of 13 residues. Germline-derived CDR1 and CDR2 are SGHTA and FQGNSA. The germline V and J ends were trimmed by 2 bases and 11 bases, with 12 bases remaining between them. The CDR3 loop is CASSLSVGQKLFF. CDR3 coding DNA: TGTGCCAGCAGCTTAAGCGTTGGTCAGAAACTGTTTTTT.

The CDR3 here is CASSLYPPPSGGPPNEQFF. The CDR3 DNA reads as TGTGCCAGCAGCTTATACCCCCCCCCTAGCGGAGGTCCCCCCAATGAGCAGTTCTTC. The chain links TRBV7-8 to TRBJ2-1, with TRBD2 identical over 7 bases. Unmatched junction bases numbered 19, after V lost 2 bases and J lost 6 bases. This CDR3 spans 19 amino acids. Germline CDR1 is SGHVS and CDR2 is FQNEAQ.

The chain is built from TRBV3-1 and TRBJ2-7, with D uncertain. CDR3 size: 15 residues. Germline CDR1 and CDR2: LGHDT and YNNKEL (reference sequence). The V end lost 1 base, the J end lost 4 bases, and 14 bases lay between the germline ends. The CDR3 DNA is TGTGCCAGCAGCCAAGTTTATCAGGCCACTTACGAGCAGTACTTC. Translated, it gives CASSQVYQATYEQYF.

This clonotype was counted only a few times. This chain connects TRBV20-1 to TRBJ2-1, with D perhaps matching TRBD2 (5 bases). Germline CDR1 DFQATT, CDR2 SNEGSKA (reference sequence). The CDR3 length is 14 residues. V dropped 3 bases and J dropped 6 bases, with 15 bases sitting between them. The DNA for the CDR3 is TGCAGTGCTAGTCCCCCCCTAGCCCCCAATGAGCAGTTCTTC. This codes for CSASPPLAPNEQFF.

This clonotype has at least ten counts. V gene TRBV6-2 or TRBV6-3 combines with J gene TRBJ1-5, with TRBD1 matching over 7 bases. The CDR3 length is 16 residues. In germline, CDR1 is MNHEY, CDR2 SVGEGT. V shed 8 bases, J shed 0 bases, and the junction held 10 bases outside the gene matches. Written as DNA, the CDR3 is TGTGCCAGCCTCGACAGGGACAAGGGTAGCAATCAGCCCCAGCATTTT. It codes for CASLDRDKGSNQPQHF.

This chain uses TRBV5-1 with TRBJ2-3, with D tentatively TRBD1 or TRBD2 (7 bases each). Germline CDR1 reads SGHRS; CDR2 reads YFSETQ. Trimming left V 1 base short and J 2 bases short, with 14 bases between. The CDR3 contains 16 residues. The CDR3, as DNA: TGCGCCAGCAGCTTGAGGGGGCTAGCGGACACAGATACGCAGTATTTT. Protein: CASSLRGLADTDTQYF.